The clone carrying this T cell receptor beta chain has just a few counts. This record comes from a study of blood T cell repertoires in COVID-19. Across the study: Whether acute or convalescent, the COVID-19 samples came from the United States, Italy and Spain.

Under the authors' procedure: From reference gene primer amplification, estimates of nucleated cell counts were derived. Profiling relied on immunoSEQ multiplex PCR, and the TCRdb table lists in-frame clones only, not all of them. V, J and clone size were drawn from that table, and D and trimming were deduced from the DNA. The repertoire holds approximately 270,000 clones, roughly 91% seen once, with roughly 1.8% in the top ten. Germline V CDR1 and CDR2: WSHSY, SAAADI. V was pared by 0 bases and J by 7 bases, with 16 bases between. This CDR3 has 16 amino acids. The source material was PBMCs or T cells enriched from blood (not recorded which). This chain links TRBV10-2 with TRBJ1-5, with D possibly being TRBD1 (6 bases). The TCR was taken from an older woman who had recovered from COVID-19. CDR3 in DNA: TGCGCCAGCAGTGAGTCGGGACACCATGAAGAACAGCCCCAGCATTTT. Its protein product is CASSESGHHEEQPQHF.